This T cell receptor beta chain came from a study of blood T cell repertoires in COVID-19. This CDR3 comprises 15 residues. In germline, CDR1 is MNHEY, CDR2 SMNVEV (reference sequence). V was shortened by 0 bases and J by 3 bases, with 11 bases between the two germline ends. Original data processing: Counts of nucleated cells, estimated from reference gene primer amplification, were obtained. TCRdb's table, derived via immunoSEQ multiplex PCR, lists solely in-frame clones and lacks some. V, J and clone size reflect that table, while D and trimming were determined from the DNA. The sample lists a few hundred thousand clones; less than 85% were seen once.

Sequenced material: peripheral blood. The chain links TRBV27 to TRBJ2-5, with D possibly matching TRBD1 (6 bases). The clonotype was recovered from a woman in her late teens or twenties with acute or convalescent COVID-19. The CDR3 reads CASSLSGYREETQYF. CDR3 DNA sequence: TGTGCCAGCAGTTTATCGGGCTACAGGGAAGAGACCCAGTACTTC.